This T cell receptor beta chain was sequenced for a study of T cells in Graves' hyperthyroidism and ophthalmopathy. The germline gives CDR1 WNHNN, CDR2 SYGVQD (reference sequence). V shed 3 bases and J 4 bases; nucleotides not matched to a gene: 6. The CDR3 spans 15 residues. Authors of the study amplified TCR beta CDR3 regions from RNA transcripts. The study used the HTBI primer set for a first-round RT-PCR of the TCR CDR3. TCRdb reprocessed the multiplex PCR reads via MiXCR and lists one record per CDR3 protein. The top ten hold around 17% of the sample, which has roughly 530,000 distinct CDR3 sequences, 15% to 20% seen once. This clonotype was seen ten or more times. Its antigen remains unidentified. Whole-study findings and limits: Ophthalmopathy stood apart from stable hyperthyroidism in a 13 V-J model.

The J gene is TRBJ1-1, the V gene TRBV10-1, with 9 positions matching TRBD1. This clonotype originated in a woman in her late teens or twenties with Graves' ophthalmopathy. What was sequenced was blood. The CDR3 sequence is CASSDHRGHGTEAFF. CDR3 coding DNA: TGCGCCAGCAGTGACCACAGGGGGCACGGCACTGAAGCTTTCTTT.